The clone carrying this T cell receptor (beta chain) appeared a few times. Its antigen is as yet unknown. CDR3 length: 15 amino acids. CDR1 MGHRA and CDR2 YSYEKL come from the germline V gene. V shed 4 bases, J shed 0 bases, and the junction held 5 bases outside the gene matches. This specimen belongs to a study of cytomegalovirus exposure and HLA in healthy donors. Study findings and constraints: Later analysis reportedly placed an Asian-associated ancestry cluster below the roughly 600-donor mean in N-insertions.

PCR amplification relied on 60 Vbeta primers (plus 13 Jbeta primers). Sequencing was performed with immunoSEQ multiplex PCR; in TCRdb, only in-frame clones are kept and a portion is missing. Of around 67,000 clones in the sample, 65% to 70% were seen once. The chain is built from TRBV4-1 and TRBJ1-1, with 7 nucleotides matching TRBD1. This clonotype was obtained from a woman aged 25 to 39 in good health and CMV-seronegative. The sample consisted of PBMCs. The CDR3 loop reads CASSRPGQLNTEAFF. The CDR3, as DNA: TGCGCCAGCAGCCGACCGGGACAGCTGAACACTGAAGCTTTCTTT.